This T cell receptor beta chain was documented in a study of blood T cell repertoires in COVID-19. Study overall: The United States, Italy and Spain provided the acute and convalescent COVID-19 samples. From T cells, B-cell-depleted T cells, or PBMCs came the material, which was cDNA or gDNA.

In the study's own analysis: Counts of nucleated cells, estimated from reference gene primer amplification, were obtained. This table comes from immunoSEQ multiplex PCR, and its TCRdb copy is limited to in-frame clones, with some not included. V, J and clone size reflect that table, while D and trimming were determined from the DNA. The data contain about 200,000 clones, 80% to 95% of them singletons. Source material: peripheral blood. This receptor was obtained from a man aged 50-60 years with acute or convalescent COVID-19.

The CDR3 DNA follows: TGTGCCATCAGTCCGGGACAGGGGGAGGCTCAGCCCCAGCATTTT. It codes for CAISPGQGEAQPQHF. The V call is TRBV10-3, the J call TRBJ1-5, with 11 positions matching TRBD1. This CDR3 comprises 15 residues. The germline V gene encodes CDR1 ENHRY and CDR2 SYGVKD. The J segment lost 6 bases and the V segment lost 5 bases, leaving 6 bases of the junction unmatched.